The clone carrying this TCR beta chain was found many times. This sample was included in a study of blood T cell repertoires in COVID-19. At the level of the study: From the United States, Italy and Spain came samples of acute and convalescent COVID-19. T cells, B-cell-depleted T cells, or PBMCs supplied cDNA or gDNA.

This CDR3 is built from 13 residues. Trimming took off 7 bases at V and 10 bases at J, with 14 bases between the two ends. CDR1 MNHEY and CDR2 SMNVEV come from the germline V gene (reference sequence). Study processing details: Amplified reference gene primers provided the basis for estimating nucleated cell counts. Assay used: immunoSEQ multiplex PCR; TCRdb lists only in-frame clones, some missing. From that table come the V and J calls and clone size; the DNA was used to work out D and trimming. The sample shows a few hundred thousand clones, 82% of them seen only once. This TCR was recovered from a woman aged 18-29 years with acute or convalescent COVID-19. The V call is TRBV27, the J call TRBJ1-6; a possible D gene is TRBD1 (6 bases). Sequencing used peripheral blood. The DNA for the CDR3 is TGTGCCAGCATGTGGACAGTTGACTCACCCCTCCACTTT. Amino acid sequence: CASMWTVDSPLHF.